This T cell receptor (beta chain) stems from a study of cytomegalovirus exposure and HLA in healthy donors. The table came from immunoSEQ multiplex PCR; TCRdb's copy has only in-frame clones and leaves some out. The sample holds 150,000 to 200,000 clones, around 90% seen once. Germline lookup yields CDR1 DFQATT and CDR2 SNEGSKA (reference sequence). The CDR3 is 11 amino acids. V dropped 7 bases and J dropped 3 bases, with 9 bases sitting between them. Material for sequencing was PBMCs. This TCR was recovered from a woman between 18 and 29 years old in good health and CMV-seropositive. V gene TRBV20-1 combines with J gene TRBJ2-5; D gene unclear. CDR3 protein: CSVSPKETQYF. CDR3 DNA: TGCAGTGTTAGCCCTAAAGAGACCCAGTACTTC.